Following are 29 T cell receptor beta chains from one sample sequenced in a study of CD8 T cells in ankylosing spondylitis. From the 5' RACE reads, TCRdb called clonotypes with MiXCR, one entry per CDR3 protein. The table records under 250,000 distinct CDR3 sequences, 32% of them present only once. Sequencing input: blood, either unsorted or a sorted T cell fraction (not recorded which). These receptor sequences come from a male donor with ankylosing spondylitis or in good health (not recorded which).

This clonotype appeared a few times. This chain's CDR3 is CASRLQGSNEQFF. The CDR3 coding sequence is TGTGCCAGCAGATTACAGGGAAGCAATGAGCAGTTCTTC. V and J are TRBV6-5 and TRBJ2-1; D is perhaps TRBD1 (6 bases). V lost 6 bases and J lost 6, with 12 bases in between. The CDR3 has 13 residues. The germline V gene has CDR1 MNHEY and CDR2 SVGAGI.

The chain recombines TRBV12-3 or TRBV12-4 with TRBJ1-4; 7 nucleotides line up with TRBD1. The V segment lost 6 bases and the J segment 7 bases; nucleotides outside the gene matches: 11. This CDR3 region has 15 residues. The CDR3 DNA follows: TGTGCCAGCAGCTCAAACAGGGGCGGGGCTGAAAAACTGTTTTTT. It is translated as CASSSNRGGAEKLFF.

This clonotype was picked up a small number of times. The chain combines TRBV6-1 with TRBJ1-6; D call uncertain. This CDR3 comprises 13 residues. Germline V gene data show CDR1 as MNHNS and CDR2 as SASEGT. V lost 7 bases to trimming and J lost 9 bases, with 13 bases between them. CDR3 nucleotide sequence: TGTGCCAGCACCCAGATATGGGGTTCACCCCTCCACTTT. Its protein is CASTQIWGSPLHF.

The rearrangement links TRBV11-2 to TRBJ2-7; unclear D gene. Trimming took 1 base from V and 6 from J, leaving 7 bases between them. The CDR3 contains 12 residues. Germline V lookup: CDR1 SGHAT, CDR2 FQNNGV. In nucleotides, the CDR3 is TGTGCCAGCAGCTTAGTTCTTAGCGAGCAGTACTTC. Protein product: CASSLVLSEQYF.

The rearrangement uses TRBV20-1 and TRBJ1-6, with 10 bases that match TRBD1. Germline assignment: CDR1 DFQATT and CDR2 SNEGSKA (reference sequence). Trimming removed 4 bases from V and 0 bases from J; junction bases left unmatched: 15. The CDR3 length is 20 residues. The CDR3 reads CSAKYTPRTGGYSYNSPLHF. Written as DNA, the CDR3 is TGCAGTGCTAAATATACCCCTAGGACAGGGGGTTACTCCTATAATTCACCCCTCCACTTT.

This clonotype was seen only a few times. The chain joins TRBV6-5 to TRBJ2-1, with 10 bases matching TRBD1. The germline gives CDR1 MNHEY, CDR2 SVGAGI. V shed 2 bases, J shed 5 bases, and the junction held 3 bases outside the gene matches. The CDR3 totals 15 residues. The CDR3 reads CASSYGTGVNNEQFF. As DNA, the CDR3 is TGTGCCAGCAGTTACGGGACAGGGGTTAACAATGAGCAGTTCTTC.

In this sample, this clonotype turned up a few times. The chain couples TRBV29-1 to TRBJ2-7; the D gene is possibly TRBD2 (5 bases). Trimming removed 4 bases from V and 4 bases from J, with 17 bases in between. The germline CDR1 and CDR2 sequences are SQVTM and ANQGSEA. The length of the CDR3 is 14 residues. CDR3 bases: TGCAGCGTTGTTGGCGGAGCGGATAAATACGAGCAGTACTTC. As protein: CSVVGGADKYEQYF.

This clonotype occurred a few times. This chain connects TRBV27 to TRBJ1-5, with D unclear. The CDR3 contains 11 residues. The germline V and J ends were trimmed by 6 bases and 3 bases, with 3 bases remaining between them. The germline V gene encodes CDR1 MNHEY and CDR2 SMNVEV (reference sequence). The CDR3 DNA sequence: TGTGCCAGCAGGAACAATCAGCCCCAGCATTTT. It codes for CASRNNQPQHF.

The J gene is TRBJ2-4, the V gene TRBV10-3, with D perhaps matching TRBD1 (6 bases). V lost 4 bases and J 2 bases, leaving 15 bases between the germline ends. Germline values: CDR1 ENHRY, CDR2 SYGVKD. CDR3 length: 16 amino acids. The CDR3 DNA follows: TGTGCCATCAGTGCATGGGGGCGCGGATCCAAAAACATTCAGTACTTC. Residues: CAISAWGRGSKNIQYF.

The table lists this clonotype with many counts. The rearrangement uses TRBV7-3 and TRBJ2-5; D gene uncertain. Per germline, CDR1 SGHTA and CDR2 FQGTGA. The CDR3 length is 13 residues. V was pared by 4 bases and J by 2 bases, with 8 bases between. The CDR3 bases are TGTGCCAGCAGCTCCACTGTACAAGAGACCCAGTACTTC. This gives the protein CASSSTVQETQYF.

The rearrangement uses TRBV11-2 and TRBJ2-5; D remains ambiguous. Germline-derived CDR1 and CDR2 are SGHAT and FQNNGV. The CDR3 contains 14 residues. Trimming pared 3 bases from V and 1 base from J, leaving 9 bases between. The CDR3 protein is CASSLAGSQETQYF. CDR3 coding DNA: TGTGCCAGCAGCTTGGCTGGGTCCCAAGAGACCCAGTACTTC.

J is TRBJ2-7 and V is TRBV10-3; 8 bases map to TRBD1. CDR1 is ENHRY, CDR2 SYGVKD, per germline. V shed 10 bases, J shed 3 bases, and the junction held 11 bases outside the gene matches. The CDR3 length is 14 residues. The CDR3 loop reads CATGRVTGGYEQYF. The CDR3 DNA follows: TGTGCCACCGGAAGGGTAACAGGGGGCTACGAGCAGTACTTC.

As concerns this clonotype: One end of the junction does not line up with germline, which may come from a read error. The chain uses TRBV5-1 and TRBJ2-5; TRBD1 might be the D (6 bases). The CDR3 spans 16 residues. Germline loops: CDR1 SGHRS, CDR2 YFSETQ. The CDR3, as DNA: TGCGCCAGCAGCTTAGAACCGACAGGAAACCACGAGACCCAGTACTTC. Translating gives CASSLEPTGNHETQYF.

This chain joins TRBV12-3 or TRBV12-4 and TRBJ1-2; 8 nucleotides match TRBD1. V trimming: 2 bases; J trimming: 8 bases; junction bases outside the gene matches: 10. The length of the CDR3 is 15 residues. The CDR3 region is CASSLQGARLGGYTF. The CDR3 region has the DNA TGTGCCAGCAGTTTACAGGGGGCCCGTTTGGGCGGCTACACCTTC.

The rearrangement joins TRBV6-1 to TRBJ2-2; D is possibly TRBD2 (6 bases). Deletions cut 6 bases from V and 2 bases from J, with 10 bases between. In germline, CDR1 is MNHNS, CDR2 SASEGT. The CDR3 has 14 amino acids. The CDR3 loop reads CASRVEGNTGELFF. The DNA for the CDR3 is TGTGCCAGCAGGGTGGAGGGCAACACCGGGGAGCTGTTTTTT.

This clonotype was found a few times. The chain is built from TRBV7-9 and TRBJ2-3, with no clear D. The germline CDR1 and CDR2 sequences are SEHNR and FQNEAQ (reference sequence). CDR3 size: 14 residues. The ends were cut back, 2 bases at V and 4 bases at J, with 10 bases in the middle. This CDR3 reads CASSLMAGSDTQYF. The CDR3 DNA sequence: TGTGCCAGCAGCTTAATGGCAGGATCAGATACGCAGTATTTT.

This clonotype was seen a handful of times. The J gene is TRBJ2-5, the V gene TRBV5-1; 8 nucleotides line up with TRBD1. The J segment lost 1 base and the V segment lost 3 bases, leaving 2 bases of the junction unmatched. Germline CDR1 SGHRS, CDR2 YFSETQ. This CDR3 comprises 14 residues. The CDR3 bases are TGCGCCAGCAGCTGGGGACAGGTCCAAGAGACCCAGTACTTC. It encodes CASSWGQVQETQYF.

The chain couples TRBV29-1 to TRBJ2-3; 10 bases line up with TRBD1. J lost 3 bases, V lost 4 bases, and 7 bases had no gene match. CDR1 SQVTM and CDR2 ANQGSEA come from the germline V gene. This CDR3 is built from 15 residues. DNA of the CDR3: TGCAGCGTTGCCGGGAGGGGACAGGGGACAGATACGCAGTATTTT. Encoded protein: CSVAGRGQGTDTQYF.

This clonotype was seen a few times. This chain joins TRBV20-1 and TRBJ2-1, with 7 positions matching TRBD2. Germline V gives CDR1 DFQATT, CDR2 SNEGSKA (reference sequence). Unmatched junction bases numbered 4, after V lost 0 bases and J lost 2 bases. The CDR3 is made up of 15 amino acids. The CDR3 DNA sequence: TGCAGTGCTAGAGATATGGCGGGGGCCTACAATGAGCAGTTCTTC. It is translated as CSARDMAGAYNEQFF.

The chain combines TRBV4-2 with TRBJ2-1; 8 positions agree with TRBD1. V shed 0 bases, J shed 0 bases, and the junction held 10 bases outside the gene matches. CDR1 LGHNA and CDR2 YNFKEQ come from the germline V gene. The CDR3 runs 19 residues. The CDR3 loop is CASSQDLQGAFSSYNEQFF. CDR3 bases: TGTGCCAGCAGCCAAGATTTGCAGGGGGCGTTCAGCTCCTACAATGAGCAGTTCTTC.

This clonotype was recorded a few times. The chain carries TRBV27 and TRBJ2-1; 9 bases fit TRBD1. This CDR3 has 14 amino acids. Trimming cost V 7 bases and J 8 bases; bases outside gene matches: 9. In germline, CDR1 is MNHEY, CDR2 SMNVEV (reference sequence). The CDR3 loop is CASTSRQGVYEQFF. The CDR3 DNA follows: TGTGCCAGCACCAGCAGACAGGGGGTCTATGAGCAGTTCTTC.

The chain recombines TRBV7-9 with TRBJ2-5; 9 positions agree with TRBD2. The length of the CDR3 is 16 residues. The V and J ends lost 5 bases and 1 base, in that order; junction bases with no gene match: 8. Germline V gives CDR1 SEHNR, CDR2 FQNEAQ (reference sequence). The CDR3 DNA sequence: TGTGCCAGCAGCCCCCGGGGAGCGGGGGGCCAAGAGACCCAGTACTTC. It encodes CASSPRGAGGQETQYF.

This chain links TRBV28 with TRBJ2-5; 7 positions agree with TRBD2. Germline assignment: CDR1 MDHEN and CDR2 SYDVKM. Trimming took 5 bases from V and 3 from J; bases not matched to a gene: 18. The CDR3 loop spans 18 amino acids. CDR3 sequence (DNA): TGTGCCAGCAGTACCCACTACTCCTTAGAGCGGGGTAAAGAGACCCAGTACTTC. Protein product: CASSTHYSLERGKETQYF.

This clonotype was recorded a few times. The J gene is TRBJ2-7, the V gene TRBV29-1, with 7 bases fitting TRBD1. The V gene's germline CDR1 is SQVTM and CDR2 ANQGSEA. The CDR3 contains 13 residues. V trimming: 4 bases; J trimming: 1 base; junction bases outside the gene matches: 4. CDR3 sequence reads: CSVVTDRSYEQYF. The DNA for the CDR3 is TGCAGCGTTGTCACGGACAGGTCCTACGAGCAGTACTTC.

At least ten counts were recorded for this clonotype. This rearrangement joins TRBV20-1 to TRBJ1-6; TRBD1 might be the D (5 bases). Germline values: CDR1 DFQATT, CDR2 SNEGSKA (reference sequence). The CDR3 is 15 residues long. V dropped 3 bases and J dropped 5 bases, with 14 bases sitting between them. For the CDR3, the DNA is TGCAGTGCTAGGCCCGGGGGGTTTAATAATTCACCCCTCCACTTT. It translates to CSARPGGFNNSPLHF.

This chain connects TRBV4-1 to TRBJ1-1; 9 bases match TRBD1. V lost 4 bases and J lost 4; bases outside the gene matches: 16. The CDR3 covers 18 residues. Looked up from germline, CDR1 is MGHRA and CDR2 is YSYEKL. The CDR3 loop is CASSPALGQGRRGTEAFF. The CDR3, as DNA: TGCGCCAGCAGCCCCGCCTTGGGACAGGGAAGGAGGGGCACTGAAGCTTTCTTT.

The genes are TRBV5-6 and TRBJ1-2; perhaps TRBD1 as D (5 bases). Trimming pared 2 bases from V and 2 bases from J, leaving 10 bases between. This CDR3 is 14 amino acids long. Germline-derived CDR1 and CDR2 are SGHDT and YYEEEE. The CDR3 DNA is TGTGCCAGCAGCTTTTTGGGGGAGAACTATGGCTACACCTTC. This gives the protein CASSFLGENYGYTF.

The chain uses TRBV5-1 and TRBJ2-5; tentatively, D is TRBD2 (6 bases). V shed 4 bases and J shed 5 bases, with 12 bases lying between them. The CDR3 runs to 13 residues. CDR1 is SGHRS and CDR2 is YFSETQ in the germline V gene. The CDR3 region has the DNA TGCGCCAGCAGCCCTTTAGCGGCGGAGACCCAGTACTTC. As protein: CASSPLAAETQYF.

This chain links TRBV29-1 with TRBJ2-7, with TRBD2 as a possible D gene (6 bases). Germline loops: CDR1 SQVTM, CDR2 ANQGSEA. This CDR3 comprises 12 residues. V was pared by 3 bases and J by 0 bases, with 6 bases between. The chain's CDR3 is CSVDSGSYEQYF. CDR3 nucleotide sequence: TGCAGCGTTGATAGCGGCTCCTACGAGCAGTACTTC.